This T cell receptor (beta chain) emerged from a study of cytomegalovirus exposure and HLA in healthy donors. Study-wide context: Among the 350 to 400 donors who were genotyped, about 84% fell in the genetic ancestry cluster that is associated with self-reported Caucasian donors.

PCR amplification relied on 60 Vbeta primers (plus 13 Jbeta primers). The protocol was immunoSEQ multiplex PCR, while the TCRdb copy is restricted to in-frame clones and leaves out a portion. Recorded for this sample: 70,000 to 80,000 clones. Healthy bone marrow donors made up the donors. A note on this clone: What it recognizes is unknown.

Regarding the study as a whole: The only immune exposure information that was available was CMV serostatus. Later analysis found that TCR beta chains associated with HLA were more clonally expanded than other, equally common chains.

The CDR3 extends over 16 amino acids. J was trimmed by 2 bases and V by 2 bases; bases with no gene match: 5. Germline CDR1 reads MGHRA; CDR2 reads YSYEKL. The rearrangement joins TRBV4-1 to TRBJ1-5; 8 bases map to TRBD1. This receptor was taken from a man in his forties in good health and CMV-seronegative. Sequenced: PBMCs. The CDR3 protein is CASSQRQGLGNQPQHF. DNA for the CDR3: TGCGCCAGCAGCCAAAGACAGGGGTTGGGCAATCAGCCCCAGCATTTT.